This TCR beta chain was captured in a study of blood T cells in healthy people across ages. Remarks on this clonotype: This may be a read error: a much more frequent sequence differs by one nucleotide.

The CDR3 has 13 residues. The V and J ends lost 4 bases and 9 bases respectively, with 15 bases between them. Per the germline V gene, CDR1 is LNHNV and CDR2 is YYDKDF (reference sequence). Combining a sample-barcoded 5' primer with a J-beta primer mix, a second PCR ran for roughly 6 to 12 cycles. TCRdb fed the 5' RACE reads into MiXCR, producing one record per CDR3 protein. The sample holds fewer than 2,000,000 distinct CDR3 sequences, about two fifths seen once. Sequencing was done on a sample of blood. The V call is TRBV15, the J call TRBJ1-2; D is undetermined. This clonotype was sampled from a human donor in good health. Here the CDR3 reads CATSILHSSRYTF. As DNA, the CDR3 is TGTGCCACCAGCATACTACATAGTAGCCGCTACACCTTC. The full variable domain, completed using reference TRBV15 and TRBJ1-2, is DAMVIQNPRYQVTQFGKPVTLSCSQTLNHNVMYWYQQKSSQAPKLLFHYYDKDFNNEADTPDNFQSRRPNTSFCFLDIRSPGLGDTAMYLCATSILHSSRYTFGSGTRLTVV.